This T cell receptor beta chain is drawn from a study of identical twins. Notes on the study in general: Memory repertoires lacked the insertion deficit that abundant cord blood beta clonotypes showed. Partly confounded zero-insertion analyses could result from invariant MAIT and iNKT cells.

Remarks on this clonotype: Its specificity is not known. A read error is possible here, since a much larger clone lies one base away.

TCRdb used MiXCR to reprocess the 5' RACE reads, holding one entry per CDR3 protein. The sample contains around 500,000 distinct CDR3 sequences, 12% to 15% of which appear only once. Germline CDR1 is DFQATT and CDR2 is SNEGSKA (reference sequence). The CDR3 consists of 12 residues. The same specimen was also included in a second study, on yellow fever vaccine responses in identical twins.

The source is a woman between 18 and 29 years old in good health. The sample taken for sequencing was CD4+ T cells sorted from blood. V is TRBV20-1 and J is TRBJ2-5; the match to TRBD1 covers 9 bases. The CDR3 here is CSRKDRGETHYF. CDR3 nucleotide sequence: TGCAGTAGAAAGGACAGGGGAGAGACCCATTACTTC.